Listed below are T cell receptor beta chains from one sample, sequenced in a study of blood T cell repertoires in COVID-19. Profiling relied on immunoSEQ multiplex PCR, and the TCRdb table lists in-frame clones only, not all of them. Here the sample spans nearly 110,000 clones, under 90% being singletons. The specimen sequenced was peripheral blood. These receptors originate from a woman in her sixties with acute or convalescent COVID-19. CDR3s include the opening cysteine and the closing phenylalanine or tryptophan. The D gene is left open where the match is weak. Only part of the rows carry a size: once, few, many, or a class if the clone is expanded.

. | TRBJ1-5 | . | TRBV19 | TGTGCCAGTAGTCCTCTTCCAGGGTTTAGCAATCAGCCCCAGCATTTT | CASSPLPGFSNQPQHF
. | TRBJ2-3 | TRBD2 | TRBV10-1 | TGCGCCAGCAGTGAGTCTGCGGGAGTAGCAGATACGCAGTATTTT | CASSESAGVADTQYF
. | TRBJ1-2 | . | TRBV3-1/TRBV3-2 | TGTGCCAGCAGCCCCGAGTCCGGGTTCGGCTACACCTTC | CASSPESGFGYTF
. | TRBJ2-2 | . | TRBV10-3 | TGTGCCACCGGGGCAGGGGACCCATCGAACACCGGGGAGCTGTTTTTT | CATGAGDPSNTGELFF
. | TRBJ1-2 | . | TRBV4-1 | TGCGCCAGCAGCCAATCCGCGGCGGATAACTATGGCTACACCTTC | CASSQSAADNYGYTF
. | TRBJ2-2 | TRBD2 | TRBV29-1 | TGCAGCGTTGCCAGACTAGCGGGAGATACCGGGGAGCTGTTTTTT | CSVARLAGDTGELFF
. | TRBJ2-1 | . | TRBV6-5 | TGTGCCAGCAGTTACACCTCAGGGCATGAGCAGTTCTTC | CASSYTSGHEQFF
. | TRBJ2-7 | . | TRBV27 | TGTGCCAGCAGTTTAGGAGGGGTTGGCTACGAGCAGTACTTC | CASSLGGVGYEQYF
. | TRBJ1-5 | . | TRBV2 | TGTGCCAGCAGTGAGAGTCAAGGGGATCAGCCCCAGCATTTT | CASSESQGDQPQHF
. | TRBJ1-5 | . | TRBV19 | TGTGCCAGTAGTATCCCTAACAGGTACAGCAATCAGCCCCAGCATTTT | CASSIPNRYSNQPQHF
few | TRBJ2-1 | TRBD2 | TRBV4-1 | TGCGCCAGCAGCCATGGGACTAGAGGCTCCTACAATGAGCAGTTCTTC | CASSHGTRGSYNEQFF
. | TRBJ2-1 | TRBD1 | TRBV5-5 | TGTGCCAGCAGCTTCGGTTTTTCGGGACAGGGGATTGGAGGGCAGTTCTTC | CASSFGFSGQGIGGQFF
. | TRBJ1-4 | . | TRBV30 | TGTGCCTGGAGTTTCCAGGGGAGCGCTGAAAAACTGTTTTTT | CAWSFQGSAEKLFF
. | TRBJ2-3 | TRBD2 | TRBV7-2 | TGTGCCAGCAGCTTAACACTAGCGGGGGGGCCAACAGATACGCAGTATTTT | CASSLTLAGGPTDTQYF
. | TRBJ1-1 | TRBD1 | TRBV18 | TGTGCCAGCTCACCGTCAGGGACAGGGGCTCTCACTGAAGCTTTCTTT | CASSPSGTGALTEAFF
once | TRBJ1-1 | . | TRBV29-1 | TGCAGCGTTGGGGCGGGGTACGGCACTGAAGCTTTCTTT | CSVGAGYGTEAFF
. | TRBJ1-5 | . | TRBV14 | TGTGCCAGCAGCCAAGTCAACGGGGCCCAGCATTTT | CASSQVNGAQHF
. | TRBJ2-7 | TRBD1 | TRBV20-1 | TGCAGTGCTAGTCCGGGACAGGGGCAACGGGACGAGCAGTACTTC | CSASPGQGQRDEQYF
. | TRBJ2-6 | TRBD1 | TRBV19 | TGTGCCAGTAGTATTGGAATTCGACAGGGGGCCTCTGGGGCCAACGTCCTGACTTTC | CASSIGIRQGASGANVLTF
. | TRBJ1-1 | . | TRBV18 | TGTGCCAGCTCAGCGACAGACTCGAACACTGAAGCTTTCTTT | CASSATDSNTEAFF
. | TRBJ2-7 | . | TRBV2 | TGTGCCAGCAGCGTCCTAAGGCGGTACCTTCGCTACGAGCAGTACTTC | CASSVLRRYLRYEQYF
. | TRBJ1-5 | TRBD1 | TRBV28 | TGTGCCAGCTTAACAGGGGGCGATCAGCCCCAGCATTTT | CASLTGGDQPQHF
. | TRBJ2-5 | . | TRBV20-1 | TGCAGTGTAGGGGTTCAAGAGACCCAGTACTTC | CSVGVQETQYF
many | TRBJ2-7 | . | TRBV21-1 | TGTGCCAGCAGCGCTACAGGGGTCTCCTACGAGCAGTACTTC | CASSATGVSYEQYF
. | TRBJ2-2 | . | TRBV20-1 | TGCAGTGCTAGTTCACCGGCAGGCCGTACCGGGGAGCTGTTTTTT | CSASSPAGRTGELFF
many | TRBJ2-1 | TRBD2 | TRBV19 | TGTGCCAGTAGTTTGACTAGCGGGACATACAATGAGCAGTTCTTC | CASSLTSGTYNEQFF
. | TRBJ2-7 | TRBD1 | TRBV25-1 | TGTGCCAGCGCCCCACCGGGACAGGGAATCAACTACGAGCAGTACTTC | CASAPPGQGINYEQYF
once | TRBJ2-2 | . | TRBV11-2 | TGTGCCAGCAGCCTTCAGCGGCCCGGGGAGCTGTTTTTT | CASSLQRPGELFF
. | TRBJ2-7 | TRBD2 | TRBV11-1 | TGTGCCAGCAGCTTACCACTAGCGGGCGGCGACGAGCAGTACTTC | CASSLPLAGGDEQYF
. | TRBJ1-2 | TRBD1 | TRBV29-1 | TGCAGCGTTGTTGGGGGGACAGGGCCGAGCTATGGCTACACCTTC | CSVVGGTGPSYGYTF
. | TRBJ2-7 | TRBD1 | TRBV7-6 | TGTGCCAGCAGCTCGTTACAGGGGAGCGAGCAGTACTTC | CASSSLQGSEQYF
once | TRBJ1-1 | . | TRBV12-3/TRBV12-4 | TGTGCCAGCAGTGGTCGGGGGGAGGCTTTCTTT | CASSGRGEAFF
. | TRBJ1-1 | TRBD1 | TRBV19 | TGTGCCAGTACTCCTTCGGGGACAGGGGTAGCTTTCTTT | CASTPSGTGVAFF
. | TRBJ2-6 | . | TRBV10-3 | TGTGCCATCAGTGAGTCGCGTAACTCTGGGGCCAACGTCCTGACTTTC | CAISESRNSGANVLTF
few | TRBJ2-2 | . | TRBV9 | TGTGCCAGCAGCGTAGCCTCGGGGGTGGCCGGGGAGCTGTTTTTT | CASSVASGVAGELFF
. | TRBJ1-1 | TRBD1 | TRBV28 | TGTGCCAGCACCTCAGGGGGCCCGAACACTGAAGCTTTCTTT | CASTSGGPNTEAFF
. | TRBJ2-1 | TRBD2 | TRBV24-1 | TGTGCCACCAGTGATTTTAAGGCCCCCAGCGGGAGCACTTGGGAGCAGTTCTTC | CATSDFKAPSGSTWEQFF
. | TRBJ2-1 | TRBD2 | TRBV7-2 | TGTGCCAGCAGCTTAGCGAGCGGGAGTGCGAATGAGCAGTTCTTC | CASSLASGSANEQFF